This passage covers 24 T cell receptor beta chains from one sample sequenced in a study of T cells in Graves' hyperthyroidism and ophthalmopathy. The source material, RNA transcripts, was used to amplify TCR beta CDR3 regions. TCR CDR3 regions were first amplified by RT-PCR with HTBI primers. TCRdb processed the multiplex PCR reads anew with MiXCR; each CDR3 protein has one entry. The table lists around 350,000 distinct CDR3 sequences, about a fifth of them singletons, with about 4% in the top ten. Sequencing was carried out using blood. These receptors all stem from a woman aged 18 to 35 with Graves' hyperthyroidism.

The genes are TRBV6-2 or TRBV6-3 and TRBJ1-1; no firm D call. Germline V CDR1 and CDR2: MNHEY, SVGEGT. V was trimmed by 5 bases and J by 6 bases, leaving 10 bases between them. This CDR3 has 12 amino acids. The CDR3 DNA is TGTGCCAGCAGTCGTTGGACTGCTGAAGCTTTCTTT. Protein sequence: CASSRWTAEAFF.

This clonotype was counted a few times. Since a much larger clone is just one base distant, this may be a read error. The CDR3 DNA follows: TGTGCCACCAGTGACCCGACTAGCCCTGTGCTGTGTTTT. This gives the protein CATSDPTSPVLCF. The J gene is TRBJ2-2, the V gene TRBV24-1; 7 positions match TRBD2. The CDR3 extends over 13 amino acids. Germline V gene lookup returns CDR1 KGHDR and CDR2 SFDVKD.

This clonotype was detected many times. V gene TRBV24-1 combines with J gene TRBJ2-7; 7 bases agree with TRBD1. The CDR3 covers 16 residues. CDR1 and CDR2 from the germline V gene are KGHDR and SFDVKD. J lost 3 bases, V lost 2 bases, and 9 bases had no gene match. CDR3 nucleotide sequence: TGTGCCACCAGTGATTCCCGGACAGGTTGGAACTACGAGCAGTACTTC. It yields the protein CATSDSRTGWNYEQYF.

This clonotype was counted at least ten times. The chain carries TRBV6-2 or TRBV6-3 and TRBJ2-2, with TRBD2 as a possible D gene (5 bases). The germline gives CDR1 MNHEY, CDR2 SVGEGT. The germline V and J ends were trimmed by 6 bases and 7 bases, with 15 bases remaining between them. This CDR3 has 14 residues. Written as DNA, the CDR3 is TGTGCCAGCAGGCCCTCGGGGAGCCACGGGGAGCTGTTTTTT. Translated, it gives CASRPSGSHGELFF.

This clonotype was seen ten or more times. The rearrangement links TRBV27 to TRBJ2-7; TRBD2 agrees at 10 bases. The CDR3 is 18 residues long. V was pared by 2 bases and J by 6 bases, with 16 bases of the junction left unmatched. Germline values: CDR1 MNHEY, CDR2 SMNVEV (reference sequence). CDR3 in amino acids: CASSLSVGLAGVLTEQYF. The DNA for the CDR3 is TGTGCCAGCAGTTTAAGTGTTGGGCTAGCGGGGGTCCTAACCGAGCAGTACTTC.

This clonotype was found many times. This chain connects TRBV4-1 to TRBJ2-2; D may correspond to TRBD1 or TRBD2 (5 bases each). The CDR3 is 13 amino acids. Trimming took off 4 bases at V and 7 bases at J, with 10 bases between the two ends. Germline assignment: CDR1 MGHRA and CDR2 YSYEKL. The chain's CDR3 is CASSLGTYGELFF. DNA of the CDR3: TGCGCCAGCAGCCTAGGGACGTACGGGGAGCTGTTTTTT.

This clonotype was counted ten times or more. The chain has TRBV12-3 or TRBV12-4 and TRBJ1-6; D is unclear. V lost 5 bases to trimming and J lost 8 bases, with 10 bases between them. This CDR3 has 13 residues. The CDR3 region is CASSMGRDSPLHF. The CDR3 nucleotides read TGTGCCAGCAGTATGGGTCGGGATTCACCCCTCCACTTT.

At least ten counts were recorded for this clonotype. The CDR3 is CASSLPQRPGELFF. In DNA form, the CDR3 reads TGTGCCAGCAGCTTGCCACAAAGGCCCGGGGAGCTGTTTTTT. The chain uses TRBV11-3 and TRBJ2-2; D gene uncertain. The CDR3 is made up of 14 amino acids. Germline-derived CDR1 and CDR2 are SGHNT and YENEEA. V gave up 3 bases and J gave up 6 bases, with 11 bases separating them.

This clonotype was picked up many times. V gene TRBV10-2 combines with J gene TRBJ2-5, with no clear D. CDR1 is WSHSY, CDR2 SAAADI, per germline. The V end was cut by 9 bases, the J end by 1 base, with 15 bases between. This CDR3 is built from 14 residues. CDR3 nucleotide sequence: TGCGCCAGTCACCCCCTTGCGGCCCAAGAGACCCAGTACTTC. This encodes CASHPLAAQETQYF.

In this sample, this clonotype turned up many times. The chain couples TRBV20-1 to TRBJ2-7; 7 nucleotides agree with TRBD2. The J segment lost 1 base and the V segment lost 3 bases, leaving 12 bases of the junction unmatched. CDR3 size: 16 residues. Looked up from germline, CDR1 is DFQATT and CDR2 is SNEGSKA (reference sequence). CDR3 protein: CSASSGLVGQSYEQYF. The CDR3, as DNA: TGCAGTGCTAGTTCCGGACTAGTGGGGCAATCCTACGAGCAGTACTTC.

In this sample, this clonotype turned up many times. The chain links TRBV10-3 to TRBJ1-1, with unresolved D. The CDR3 is made up of 15 amino acids. Germline V gene data show CDR1 as ENHRY and CDR2 as SYGVKD. V lost 2 bases and J 0 bases, leaving 10 bases between the germline ends. CDR3 loop: CAISEQSVMNTEAFF. CDR3 sequence (DNA): TGTGCCATCAGTGAGCAGAGCGTCATGAACACTGAAGCTTTCTTT.

This clonotype was counted a single time. The junction departs from germline at one end; a sequencing error may be responsible. This rearrangement joins TRBV12-3 or TRBV12-4 to TRBJ1-1; TRBD1 matches 9 bases. This CDR3 region has 14 residues. The CDR3 reads CTSGLTGTGHIAFF. DNA of the CDR3: TGTACCAGCGGCCTCACCGGGACAGGGCATATAGCTTTCTTT.

This clonotype was recorded many times. This rearrangement joins TRBV6-5 to TRBJ2-7, with D uncertain. Trimming stripped 4 bases from V and 3 bases from J, with 13 bases between. Germline assignment: CDR1 MNHEY and CDR2 SVGAGI. CDR3 length equals 14 residues. In DNA, the CDR3 is TGTGCCAGCAGTTCCTCGGACCTCCGCTACGAGCAGTACTTC. It is translated as CASSSSDLRYEQYF.

In regard to this clonotype: A much larger clone differs from this one at a single base, so this may be a read error. The CDR3 end shows no conserved phenylalanine or tryptophan, and so a read error is likely. The rearrangement joins TRBV5-1 to TRBJ1-2; the match to TRBD1 covers 7 bases. Trimming took 4 bases from V and 6 from J; bases not matched to a gene: 6. The CDR3 loop spans 13 amino acids. CDR1 is SGHRS, CDR2 YFSETQ, per germline. CDR3 sequence (DNA): TGCGCCAGCAGCCTGGGACAGAACGATGGCTACACCGTC. Amino acid sequence: CASSLGQNDGYTV.

Remarks on this clonotype: The CDR3 does not close with the conserved phenylalanine or tryptophan, likely indicating a read error. The gene calls are TRBV7-6 and TRBJ2-5; the D is unclear. Deletions cut 3 bases from V and 5 bases from J, with 7 bases between. Germline CDR1 reads SGHVS; CDR2 reads FNYEAQ. The CDR3 loop spans 12 amino acids. CDR3 amino acids: CASSFILETQYI. The CDR3 region has the DNA TGTGCCAGCAGCTTTATACTGGAGACCCAGTACATC.

This clonotype was recorded at least ten times. This rearrangement joins TRBV13 to TRBJ1-1; D unresolved. The CDR3 is made up of 14 amino acids. Germline-derived CDR1 and CDR2 are PRHDT and FYEKMQ (reference sequence). V dropped 6 bases and J dropped 0 bases, with 11 bases sitting between them. The CDR3 spells CASRLGLLNTEAFF. The CDR3 DNA sequence: TGTGCCAGCAGACTAGGACTGCTGAACACTGAAGCTTTCTTT.

This clonotype was detected many times. The junction and the germline gene differ at one end; a read error may be behind it. DNA for the CDR3: TGCAGTGCTAGAAGGACAGCCCAAAACATTCAGTACTTC. Translated, it gives CSARRTAQNIQYF. The rearrangement uses TRBV20-1 and TRBJ2-4; D may be TRBD1 (6 bases). Looked up from germline, CDR1 is DFQATT and CDR2 is SNEGSKA (reference sequence). The CDR3 sequence is 13 residues long.

The chain joins TRBV25-1 to TRBJ2-5; weak D call: TRBD2 (5 bases). V gave up 3 bases and J gave up 1 base, with 12 bases separating them. This CDR3 is built from 15 residues. Germline V lookup: CDR1 MGHDK, CDR2 SYGVNS. CDR3 bases: TGTGCCAGCAGTGACAAGGAGGCGGCCCAAGAGACCCAGTACTTC. Translating it yields CASSDKEAAQETQYF. The variable domain in full, completed from reference TRBV25-1 and TRBJ2-5, reads EADIYQTPRYLVIGTGKKITLECSQTMGHDKMYWYQQDPGMELHLIHYSYGVNSTEKGDLSSESTVSRIRTEHFPLTLESARPSHTSQYLCASSDKEAAQETQYFGPGTRLLVL.

This clonotype was observed many times. The chain employs TRBV2 and TRBJ2-5; no firm D call. There are 14 residues in the CDR3. CDR1 and CDR2 (germline): SNHLY, FYNNEI. The V end was cut by 5 bases, the J end by 3 bases, with 13 bases between. CDR3 loop: CASSSRSDKETQYF. Written as DNA, the CDR3 is TGTGCCAGCAGTTCGCGGTCGGATAAAGAGACCCAGTACTTC.

This clonotype was found many times. The chain carries TRBV3-1 and TRBJ1-1; unclear D gene. V was pared by 1 base and J by 6 bases, with 3 bases between. CDR3 length: 11 residues. Germline V gene data show CDR1 as LGHDT and CDR2 as YNNKEL (reference sequence). The CDR3 region is CASSQVAEAFF. The CDR3 DNA reads as TGTGCCAGCAGCCAAGTGGCTGAAGCTTTCTTT.

A word on this clonotype: A read error may explain this, as a much larger clone is one base away. V usage is TRBV18 and J usage is TRBJ1-1, with D perhaps matching TRBD1 (5 bases). The CDR3 length is 15 residues. Germline CDR1 KGHSH, CDR2 LQKENI. CDR3 region: CASSQREGMNTEALF. The CDR3 nucleotides read TGTGCCAGCTCACAAAGAGAGGGGATGAACACTGAAGCTCTCTTT.

This clonotype was seen repeatedly, ten times or more. J is TRBJ2-7 and V is TRBV11-2, with D tentatively TRBD2 (5 bases). Germline CDR1 reads SGHAT; CDR2 reads FQNNGV. The V end was cut by 2 bases, the J end by 2 bases, with 10 bases between. There are 14 residues in the CDR3. CDR3 protein: CASSLSGITYEQYF. CDR3 DNA: TGTGCCAGCAGCTTATCGGGGATAACCTACGAGCAGTACTTC.

There are many counts of this clonotype. The chain is built from TRBV4-1 and TRBJ2-7; 8 bases line up with TRBD1. This CDR3 comprises 13 residues. The germline CDR1 and CDR2 sequences are MGHRA and YSYEKL. The V and J ends lost 1 base and 9 bases, in that order; junction bases with no gene match: 5. The CDR3 sequence: CASSQGDRLGQYF. The DNA of the CDR3 is TGCGCCAGCAGCCAAGGGGACAGGCTAGGGCAGTACTTC.

The sample holds many counts of this clonotype. This chain links TRBV12-3 or TRBV12-4 with TRBJ1-5, with D possibly being TRBD1 (5 bases). The CDR3 consists of 13 residues. V was cut by 1 base and J by 13 bases, with 14 bases left in between. The CDR3 sequence: CASSLEGRIGQHF. CDR3 DNA sequence: TGTGCCAGCAGTTTAGAGGGGAGAATTGGGCAGCATTTT.